This TCR beta chain came from a study of tumor-infiltrating lymphocytes in oesophageal squamous cell carcinoma. TCRdb re-analysed the PCR reads in MiXCR, keeping a single row per CDR3 protein. In the table there are about 18,000 distinct CDR3 sequences, 40% to 55% of which are singletons. This clonotype was obtained from a female donor with esophageal squamous cell carcinoma. Material: blood.

CDR3 sequence reads: CASSPGLLETQYF. In DNA, the CDR3 is TGTGCCAGCAGCCCCGGACTACTGGAGACCCAGTACTTC. This chain links TRBV7-2 with TRBJ2-5, with D perhaps matching TRBD2 (6 bases). V was clipped by 5 bases and J by 5 bases, with 12 bases between them. From germline, CDR1 is SGHTA and CDR2 FQGNSA. The CDR3 has 13 residues.